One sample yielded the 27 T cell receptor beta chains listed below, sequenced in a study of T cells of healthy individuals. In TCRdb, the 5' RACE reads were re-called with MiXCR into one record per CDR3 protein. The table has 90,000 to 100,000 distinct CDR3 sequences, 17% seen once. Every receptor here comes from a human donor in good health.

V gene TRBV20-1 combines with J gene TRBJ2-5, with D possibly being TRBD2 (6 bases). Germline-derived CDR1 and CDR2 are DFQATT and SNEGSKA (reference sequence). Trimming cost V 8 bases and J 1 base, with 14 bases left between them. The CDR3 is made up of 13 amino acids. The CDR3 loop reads CSPSTRTQETQYF. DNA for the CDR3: TGCAGTCCTTCGACTAGAACCCAAGAGACCCAGTACTTC.

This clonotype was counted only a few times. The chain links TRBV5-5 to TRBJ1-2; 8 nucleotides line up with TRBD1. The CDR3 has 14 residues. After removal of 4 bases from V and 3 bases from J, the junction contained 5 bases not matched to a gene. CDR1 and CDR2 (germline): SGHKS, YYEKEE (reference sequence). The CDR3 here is CASSPKGQDYGYTF. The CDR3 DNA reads TGTGCCAGCAGCCCCAAGGGACAGGACTATGGCTACACCTTC.

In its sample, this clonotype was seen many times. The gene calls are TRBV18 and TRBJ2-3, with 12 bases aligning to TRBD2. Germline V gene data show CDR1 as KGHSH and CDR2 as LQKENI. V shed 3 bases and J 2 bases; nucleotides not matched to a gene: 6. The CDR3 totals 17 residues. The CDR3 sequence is CASSPSTSGGLTDTQYF. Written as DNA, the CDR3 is TGTGCCAGCTCACCGTCGACTAGCGGGGGCCTCACAGATACGCAGTATTTT.

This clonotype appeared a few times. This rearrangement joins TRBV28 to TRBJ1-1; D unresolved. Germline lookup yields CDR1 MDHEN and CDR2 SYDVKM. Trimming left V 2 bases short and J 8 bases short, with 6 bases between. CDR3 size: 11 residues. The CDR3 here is CASSLIGEAFF. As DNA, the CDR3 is TGTGCCAGCAGTTTAATCGGGGAAGCTTTCTTT.

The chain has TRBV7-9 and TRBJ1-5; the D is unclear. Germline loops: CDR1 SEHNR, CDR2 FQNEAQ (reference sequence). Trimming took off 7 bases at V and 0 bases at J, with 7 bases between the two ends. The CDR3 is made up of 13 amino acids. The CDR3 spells CASTSYSNQPQHF. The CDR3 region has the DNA TGTGCCAGCACCAGTTATAGCAATCAGCCCCAGCATTTT.

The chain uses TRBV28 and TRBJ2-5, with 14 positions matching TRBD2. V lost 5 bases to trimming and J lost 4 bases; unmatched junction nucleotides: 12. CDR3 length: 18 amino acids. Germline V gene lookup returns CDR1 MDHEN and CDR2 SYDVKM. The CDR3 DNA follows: TGTGCCAGCAGTCAAGGGGAGACTAGCGGGAGGGATACAGAGACCCAGTACTTC. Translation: CASSQGETSGRDTETQYF.

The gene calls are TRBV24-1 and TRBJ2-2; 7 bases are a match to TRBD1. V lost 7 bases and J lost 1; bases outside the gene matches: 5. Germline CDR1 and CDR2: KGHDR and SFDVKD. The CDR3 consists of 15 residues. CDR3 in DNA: TGTGCCACCAGCCAGACAGGGATGAACACCGGGGAGCTGTTTTTT. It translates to CATSQTGMNTGELFF.

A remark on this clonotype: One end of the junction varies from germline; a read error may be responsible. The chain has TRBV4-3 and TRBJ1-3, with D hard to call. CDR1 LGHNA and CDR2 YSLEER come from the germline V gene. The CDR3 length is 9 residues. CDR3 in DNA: TGCGCCAGCAGCCAAGATAGGAATTTT. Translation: CASSQDRNF.

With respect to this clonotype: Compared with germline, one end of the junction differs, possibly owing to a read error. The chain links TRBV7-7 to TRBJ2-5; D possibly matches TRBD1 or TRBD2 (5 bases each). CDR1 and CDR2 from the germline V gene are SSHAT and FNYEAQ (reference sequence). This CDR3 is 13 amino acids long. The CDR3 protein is CASSFGRDETQYF. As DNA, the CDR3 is TGTGCTAGCAGCTTCGGCAGGGACGAGACCCAGTACTTC. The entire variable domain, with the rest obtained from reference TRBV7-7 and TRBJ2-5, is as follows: GAGVSQSPRYKVTKRGQDVTLRCDPISSHATLYWYQQALGQGPEFLTYFNYEAQPDKSGLPSDRFSAERPEGSISTLTIQRTEQRDSAMYRCASSFGRDETQYFGPGTRLLVL.

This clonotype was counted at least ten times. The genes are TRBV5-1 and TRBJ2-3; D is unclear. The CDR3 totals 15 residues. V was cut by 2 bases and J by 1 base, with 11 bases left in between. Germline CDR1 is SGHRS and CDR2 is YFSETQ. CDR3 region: CASSFSQQGTDTQYF. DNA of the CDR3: TGCGCCAGCAGCTTCTCCCAGCAGGGCACAGATACGCAGTATTTT.

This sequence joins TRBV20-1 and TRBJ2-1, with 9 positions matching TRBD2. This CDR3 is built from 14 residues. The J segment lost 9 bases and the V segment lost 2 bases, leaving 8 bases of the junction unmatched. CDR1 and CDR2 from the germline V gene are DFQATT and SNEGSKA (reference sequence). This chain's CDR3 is CSARQAGGAVEQFF. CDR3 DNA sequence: TGCAGTGCTAGACAAGCGGGAGGTGCGGTTGAGCAGTTCTTC.

The CDR3 region has the DNA TGCGCCAGCAGTCAGGGACAGGAATTTAACTATGGCTACACCTTC. It translates to CASSQGQEFNYGYTF. V gene TRBV23-1 combines with J gene TRBJ1-2, with TRBD1 identical over 8 bases. TRBV23-1 is recorded as an ORF, its role being uncertain. The V gene end was trimmed by 3 bases and the J gene end by 1 base; junction bases not matched to a gene: 4. The CDR3 length is 15 residues.

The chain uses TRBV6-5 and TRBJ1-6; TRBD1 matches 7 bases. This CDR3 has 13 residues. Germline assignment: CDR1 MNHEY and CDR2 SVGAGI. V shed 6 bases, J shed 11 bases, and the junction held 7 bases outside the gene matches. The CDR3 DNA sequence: TGTGCCAGCAGGGGACAGACACCCGCACCCCTCCACTTT. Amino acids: CASRGQTPAPLHF.

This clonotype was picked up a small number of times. CDR3 in amino acids: CASSLRSQVGTEAFF. The DNA of the CDR3 is TGTGCCAGCAGTTTACGGTCCCAGGTAGGCACTGAAGCTTTCTTT. The chain has TRBV27 and TRBJ1-1, with no clear D. There are 15 residues in the CDR3. Germline V gene data show CDR1 as MNHEY and CDR2 as SMNVEV (reference sequence). The V and J ends lost 2 bases and 4 bases respectively, with 14 bases between them.

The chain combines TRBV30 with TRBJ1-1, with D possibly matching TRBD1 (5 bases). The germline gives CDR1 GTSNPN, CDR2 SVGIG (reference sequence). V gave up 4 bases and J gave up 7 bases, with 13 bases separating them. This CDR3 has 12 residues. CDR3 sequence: CAWMGLNGEAFF. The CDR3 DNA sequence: TGTGCCTGGATGGGACTTAACGGTGAAGCTTTCTTT.

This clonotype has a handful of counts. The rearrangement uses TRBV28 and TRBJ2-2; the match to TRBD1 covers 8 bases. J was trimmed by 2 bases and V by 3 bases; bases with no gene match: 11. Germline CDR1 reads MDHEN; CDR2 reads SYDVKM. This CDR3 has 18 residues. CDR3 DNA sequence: TGTGCCAGCAGTTTGATGGGCAGGGGGCTGTCTAACACCGGGGAGCTGTTTTTT. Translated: CASSLMGRGLSNTGELFF.

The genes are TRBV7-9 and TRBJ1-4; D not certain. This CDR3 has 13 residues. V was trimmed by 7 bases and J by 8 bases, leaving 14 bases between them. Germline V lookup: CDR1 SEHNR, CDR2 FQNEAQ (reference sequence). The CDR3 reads CASTLSGFEKLFF. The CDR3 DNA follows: TGTGCCAGCACCCTGTCGGGGTTCGAAAAACTGTTTTTT.

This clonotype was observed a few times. CDR3 loop: CSARAGYPNTGELFF. CDR3 DNA sequence: TGCAGTGCTAGAGCCGGATACCCGAACACCGGGGAGCTGTTTTTT. The chain combines TRBV20-1 with TRBJ2-2; D is uncertain. The CDR3 runs 15 residues. The germline CDR1 and CDR2 sequences are DFQATT and SNEGSKA (reference sequence). The V end lost 1 base, the J end lost 0 bases, and 9 bases lay between the germline ends.

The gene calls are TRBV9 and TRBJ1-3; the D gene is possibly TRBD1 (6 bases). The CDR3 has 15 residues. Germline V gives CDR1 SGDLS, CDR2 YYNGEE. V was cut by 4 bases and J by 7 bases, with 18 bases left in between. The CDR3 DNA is TGTGCCAGCAGCCCCCGCCAGGGGAACGGCAACACCATATATTTT. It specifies CASSPRQGNGNTIYF.

The CDR3 region has the DNA TGTGCCAGCAGCTTTTGGGACAGGAGCTCCTACGAGCAGTACTTC. Translating gives CASSFWDRSSYEQYF. The chain has TRBV7-9 and TRBJ2-7; 8 nucleotides match TRBD1. CDR3 length equals 15 residues. The V segment lost 3 bases and the J segment 0 bases; nucleotides outside the gene matches: 4. Germline lookup yields CDR1 SEHNR and CDR2 FQNEAQ (reference sequence).

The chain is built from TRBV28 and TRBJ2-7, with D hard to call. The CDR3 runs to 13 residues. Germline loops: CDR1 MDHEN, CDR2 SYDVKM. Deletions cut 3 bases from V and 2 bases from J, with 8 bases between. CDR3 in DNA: TGTGCCAGCAGTTTGCCTAATCCCTACGAGCAGTACTTC. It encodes CASSLPNPYEQYF.

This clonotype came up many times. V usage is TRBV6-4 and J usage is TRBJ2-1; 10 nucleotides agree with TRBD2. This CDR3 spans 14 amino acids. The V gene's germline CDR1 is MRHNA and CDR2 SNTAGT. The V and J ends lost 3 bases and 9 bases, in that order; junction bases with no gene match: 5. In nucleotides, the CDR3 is TGTGCCAGCAGTGAAACTAGCGGGATACGTGAGCAGTTCTTC. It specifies CASSETSGIREQFF.

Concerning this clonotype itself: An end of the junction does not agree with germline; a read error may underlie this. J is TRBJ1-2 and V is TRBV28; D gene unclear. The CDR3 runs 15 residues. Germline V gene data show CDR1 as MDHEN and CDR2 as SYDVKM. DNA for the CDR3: TGTGCCAGCAGTTTAAGTGTCGGGCAGAACTATGGCTACAACTTC. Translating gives CASSLSVGQNYGYNF.

CDR3 region: CASSYMGAGEKLFF. The CDR3 region has the DNA TGTGCCAGCAGTTACATGGGGGCTGGGGAAAAACTGTTTTTT. This chain uses TRBV6-2 or TRBV6-3 with TRBJ1-4; D may be TRBD1 (6 bases). CDR1 is MNHEY, CDR2 SVGEGT, per germline. The CDR3 is 14 residues long. V shed 2 bases and J shed 8 bases, with 12 bases lying between them.

This CDR3 reads CSAGGNTEAFF. CDR3 DNA sequence: TGCAGTGCTGGGGGGAACACTGAAGCTTTCTTT. This chain links TRBV20-1 with TRBJ1-1, with D possibly matching TRBD1 (5 bases). CDR3 length: 11 amino acids. Germline V gene lookup returns CDR1 DFQATT and CDR2 SNEGSKA (reference sequence). Trimming shortened V by 5 bases and J by 1 base, and 5 bases separated the two germline ends.

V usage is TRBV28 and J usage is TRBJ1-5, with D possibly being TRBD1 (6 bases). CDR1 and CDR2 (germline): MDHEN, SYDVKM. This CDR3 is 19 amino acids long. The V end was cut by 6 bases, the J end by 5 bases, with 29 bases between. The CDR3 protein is CASRPPTPARAGEHQPQHF. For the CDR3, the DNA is TGTGCCAGCAGGCCTCCAACACCTGCCCGGGCAGGGGAACATCAGCCCCAGCATTTT.

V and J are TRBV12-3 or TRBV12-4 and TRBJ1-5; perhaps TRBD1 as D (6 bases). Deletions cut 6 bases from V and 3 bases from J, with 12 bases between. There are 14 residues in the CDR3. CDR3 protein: CASRAGGPNQPQHF. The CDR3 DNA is TGTGCCAGCAGAGCCGGGGGGCCCAATCAGCCCCAGCATTTT.